This record concerns one T cell receptor (beta chain) sequence. The antigen remains undetermined. These data belong to a study of OX40 agonist ivuxolimab in advanced cancers. Study-level information: People in dose escalation had one of these cancers: hepatocellular carcinoma, melanoma, renal cell or head and neck cancer. With a range of 23 to 79, age averaged roughly 60 years, and around 80% were male. Study observations and caveats: Patients with a partial response at 0.1-3.0 mg/kg had among the lowest clonal expansion. Within 6 weeks, CD4+ and CD8+ blood T cells expanded clonally at 0.1 to 3.0 mg/kg.

TCRdb keeps only in-frame clones here, not all; method: immunoSEQ multiplex PCR. The sample contains about 120,000 clones, roughly 93% of which appear only once. Germline V gene sequence: CDR1 GTSNPN, CDR2 SVGIG (reference sequence). The V gene end was trimmed by 1 base and the J gene end by 0 bases; junction bases not matched to a gene: 4. CDR3 length: 16 amino acids. The sequencing used CD4+ or CD8+ T cells sorted from blood, collected in a trial of the OX40 agonist ivuxolimab. The source is an adult with an advanced solid tumor such as melanoma, head and neck, liver or kidney cancer. The chain is built from TRBV30 and TRBJ2-3, with 10 bases that match TRBD1. The CDR3 sequence: CAWSAGQGVSTDTQYF. The DNA for the CDR3 is TGTGCCTGGAGTGCAGGACAGGGGGTTAGCACAGATACGCAGTATTTT.